The next 27 T cell receptor beta chains were all read from a single sample in a study of shared clonotypes between healthy human individuals. Measured with immunoSEQ multiplex PCR; TCRdb has only the in-frame clones, and not every one. The sample holds 2,500,000 or so clones, roughly 93% seen once. The sequenced material came from naive CD4+ T cells from PBMCs. Indicated subset: CD45RA+ positively selected. The receptors were sampled from a man younger than 30 in good health. Some clones in this sample may be carry-over from other donors' samples.

Comment on this clone: The same CDR3 also results from other DNA sequences found in this sample. This chain uses TRBV6-1 with TRBJ1-3; the D gene is possibly TRBD1 (5 bases). Trimming took 0 bases from V and 2 from J, leaving 5 bases between them. CDR1 MNHNS and CDR2 SASEGT come from the germline V gene. The CDR3 contains 14 residues. CDR3: CASSEAGAGNTIYF. CDR3 coding DNA: TGTGCCAGCAGTGAAGCGGGGGCTGGAAACACCATATATTTT.

To note about this clone: Other DNA sequences within the sample encode an identical CDR3. The chain uses TRBV5-4 and TRBJ2-5; D ambiguous. Trimming removed 0 bases from V and 4 bases from J, with 7 bases in between. The CDR3 totals 13 residues. CDR1 and CDR2 from the germline V gene are SGHNT and YYREEE (reference sequence). CDR3 sequence reads: CASSLGSRETQYF. The DNA for the CDR3 is TGTGCCAGCAGCTTGGGCAGTCGAGAGACCCAGTACTTC.

J is TRBJ1-2 and V is TRBV5-1, with 9 bases lining up with TRBD1. V shed 2 bases, J shed 6 bases, and the junction held 2 bases outside the gene matches. Germline loops: CDR1 SGHRS, CDR2 YFSETQ. This CDR3 comprises 13 residues. CDR3 in DNA: TGCGCCAGCAGCTTACAGGGGGCTCATGGCTACACCTTC. It encodes CASSLQGAHGYTF.

As regards this clone: This CDR3 is also generated by other DNA sequences in the sample. This chain connects TRBV2 to TRBJ1-1, with D unresolved. Germline CDR1 SNHLY, CDR2 FYNNEI. V gave up 5 bases and J gave up 1 base, with 8 bases separating them. The CDR3 consists of 13 residues. In DNA, the CDR3 is TGTGCCAGCAGTAGGGAGGAGAACACTGAAGCTTTCTTT. As protein: CASSREENTEAFF.

The rearrangement joins TRBV28 to TRBJ2-2; 8 nucleotides align to TRBD2. V lost 1 base, J lost 4 bases, and 5 bases stayed unmatched. This CDR3 region has 16 residues. Per germline, CDR1 MDHEN and CDR2 SYDVKM. The CDR3 DNA sequence: TGTGCCAGCAGTTTATTTGCGGGAGGATCCACCGGGGAGCTGTTTTTT. Its translation: CASSLFAGGSTGELFF.

V is TRBV25-1 and J is TRBJ2-7, with TRBD1 matching over 8 bases. CDR1 and CDR2 from the germline V gene are MGHDK and SYGVNS. J was trimmed by 1 base and V by 3 bases; bases with no gene match: 5. The CDR3 totals 15 residues. CDR3 region: CASSDYRGRSYEQYF. The CDR3 nucleotides are TGTGCCAGCAGTGATTACAGGGGGAGATCCTACGAGCAGTACTTC.

The gene calls are TRBV7-3 and TRBJ2-7; D possibly corresponds to TRBD2 (6 bases). The germline V gene has CDR1 SGHTA and CDR2 FQGTGA. Trimming took off 0 bases at V and 6 bases at J, with 15 bases between the two ends. This CDR3 spans 15 amino acids. The CDR3 spells CASSLTAGKDAEQYF. The CDR3 DNA is TGTGCCAGCAGCTTAACGGCGGGGAAGGATGCCGAGCAGTACTTC.

Remarks on this clone: The same CDR3 also results from other DNA sequences found in this sample. V is TRBV27 and J is TRBJ2-7; 10 nucleotides line up with TRBD2. The CDR3 loop spans 14 amino acids. Per the germline V gene, CDR1 is MNHEY and CDR2 is SMNVEV (reference sequence). Trimming at V came to 2 bases and at J to 4 bases, leaving 2 bases not matched to a gene. The CDR3 loop reads CASSLRAGGYEQYF. The CDR3, as DNA: TGTGCCAGCAGTTTAAGAGCGGGAGGGTACGAGCAGTACTTC.

The chain couples TRBV7-8 to TRBJ1-5; the D gene is possibly TRBD1 (5 bases). CDR1 and CDR2 (germline): SGHVS, FQNEAQ. V dropped 6 bases and J dropped 4 bases, with 25 bases sitting between them. The CDR3 is made up of 18 amino acids. CDR3 sequence: CASRSLGGARNGNQPQHF. CDR3 DNA sequence: TGTGCCAGCAGGTCCTTGGGTGGGGCCCGCAATGGGAATCAGCCCCAGCATTTT.

The chain carries TRBV29-1 and TRBJ2-3, with unresolved D. This CDR3 has 12 residues. Germline V gene lookup returns CDR1 SQVTM and CDR2 ANQGSEA. V gave up 8 bases and J gave up 2 bases, with 11 bases separating them. The CDR3: CSLGLNTDTQYF. CDR3 coding DNA: TGCAGCCTTGGGCTTAACACAGATACGCAGTATTTT.

The chain uses TRBV5-1 and TRBJ2-3; 7 bases are a match to TRBD2. Per the germline V gene, CDR1 is SGHRS and CDR2 is YFSETQ. The CDR3 consists of 15 residues. After removal of 4 bases from V and 6 bases from J, the junction contained 11 bases not matched to a gene. The CDR3 DNA is TGCGCCAGCAGCCCGGGGGGTAAACGTGAGGATACGCAGTATTTT. Protein product: CASSPGGKREDTQYF.

The V call is TRBV28, the J call TRBJ1-2; D possibly corresponds to TRBD1 (6 bases). Germline CDR1 and CDR2: MDHEN and SYDVKM. The V end lost 2 bases, the J end lost 4 bases, and 14 bases lay between the germline ends. The CDR3 runs to 15 residues. CDR3 loop: CASSLGGGPRYGYTF. CDR3 nucleotide sequence: TGTGCCAGCAGTTTAGGTGGGGGGCCGCGCTATGGCTACACCTTC.

This sequence joins TRBV29-1 and TRBJ1-1; no reliable D call. Germline V gives CDR1 SQVTM, CDR2 ANQGSEA. The CDR3 spans 13 residues. V gave up 4 bases and J gave up 2 bases, with 11 bases separating them. As DNA, the CDR3 is TGCAGCGTTGGCGTAGGATCAAACACTGAAGCTTTCTTT. It encodes CSVGVGSNTEAFF.

The rearrangement uses TRBV18 and TRBJ1-3; possible D gene TRBD1, 6 bases. Trimming removed 4 bases from V and 2 bases from J, with 9 bases in between. Looked up from germline, CDR1 is KGHSH and CDR2 is LQKENI. CDR3 length: 14 amino acids. The CDR3 is CASSLQGTGNTIYF. As DNA, the CDR3 is TGTGCCAGCTCACTACAGGGTACTGGAAACACCATATATTTT.

Turning to this clone: Other DNA sequences in this sample translate to the same CDR3. The V call is TRBV18, the J call TRBJ1-1; D remains unclear. The CDR3 spans 13 residues. Looked up from germline, CDR1 is KGHSH and CDR2 is LQKENI. Trimming took off 1 base at V and 1 base at J, with 4 bases between the two ends. The CDR3 reads CASSPRSNTEAFF. The CDR3 region has the DNA TGTGCCAGCTCACCACGTTCGAACACTGAAGCTTTCTTT.

The chain joins TRBV19 to TRBJ1-5; 8 nucleotides align to TRBD1. The CDR3 covers 15 residues. V shed 5 bases, J shed 1 base, and the junction held 4 bases outside the gene matches. Germline V gene sequence: CDR1 LNHDA, CDR2 SQIVND (reference sequence). The CDR3 region is CASSYRQGSNQPQHF. The DNA for the CDR3 is TGTGCCAGTAGTTATCGACAGGGGAGCAATCAGCCCCAGCATTTT.

This chain joins TRBV6-5 and TRBJ1-2, with TRBD1 matching 8 bases. This CDR3 has 15 amino acids. Germline V gene lookup returns CDR1 MNHEY and CDR2 SVGAGI. V shed 11 bases and J 3 bases; nucleotides not matched to a gene: 14. Written as DNA, the CDR3 is TGTGCCGGGCGGACCTTGACAGGGGCCGACTATGGCTACACCTTC. It specifies CAGRTLTGADYGYTF.

The genes are TRBV6-5 and TRBJ1-1; 9 bases align to TRBD1. The V segment lost 6 bases and the J segment 4 bases; nucleotides outside the gene matches: 9. Germline loops: CDR1 MNHEY, CDR2 SVGAGI. The CDR3 is 15 residues long. The CDR3 DNA follows: TGTGCCAGCAGCCGAAGGATGGGACAGGGCACTGAAGCTTTCTTT. This gives the protein CASSRRMGQGTEAFF.

The chain uses TRBV5-1 and TRBJ2-7, with D tentatively TRBD2 (5 bases). CDR1 is SGHRS, CDR2 YFSETQ, per germline. The CDR3 has 15 residues. V lost 2 bases, J lost 5 bases, and 17 bases lay in between. CDR3 coding DNA: TGCGCCAGCAGCTTATCTACCAGGAGGACCGACGAGCAGTACTTC. It yields the protein CASSLSTRRTDEQYF. The full variable domain, in which reference TRBV5-1 and TRBJ2-7 provide the parts outside the CDR3, is KAGVTQTPRYLIKTRGQQVTLSCSPISGHRSVSWYQQTPGQGLQFLFEYFSETQRNKGNFPGRFSGRQFSNSRSEMNVSTLELGDSALYLCASSLSTRRTDEQYFGPGTRLTVT.

This chain links TRBV21-1 with TRBJ2-7; TRBD1, the table's D call, was not compared with the DNA. TRBV21-1 is annotated as a pseudogene. This CDR3 comprises 11 residues. CDR3 in DNA: TGTGCCAGCGGGAATCAGGGTGAGCAGTACTTC. Its protein product is CASGNQGEQYF.

This clone was recorded only once. The J gene is TRBJ2-7, the V gene TRBV2; possible D gene TRBD2, 6 bases. Trimming took off 6 bases at V and 0 bases at J, with 15 bases between the two ends. The CDR3 extends over 15 amino acids. CDR1 is SNHLY and CDR2 is FYNNEI in the germline V gene. Here the CDR3 reads CASSGGAVSSYEQYF. The DNA for the CDR3 is TGTGCCAGCAGCGGCGGGGCAGTCAGCTCCTACGAGCAGTACTTC.

The chain uses TRBV18 and TRBJ2-1; D may correspond to TRBD1 or TRBD2 (7 bases each). This CDR3 is built from 14 residues. V was cut by 8 bases and J by 15 bases, with 26 bases left in between. Germline CDR1 KGHSH, CDR2 LQKENI. The DNA of the CDR3 is TGTGCCAGCCCGCGGCAGGGGGAGCGGGAAATTAGGTTCTTC. Translation: CASPRQGEREIRFF.

V and J are TRBV28 and TRBJ2-7, with D perhaps TRBD2 (5 bases). This CDR3 has 12 amino acids. Per germline, CDR1 MDHEN and CDR2 SYDVKM. The V and J ends lost 11 bases and 3 bases respectively, with 14 bases between them. Written as DNA, the CDR3 is TGTGCCGCGGCGACTACGGGCTACGAGCAGTACTTC. Amino acid sequence: CAAATTGYEQYF. The complete variable domain, with remaining parts taken from reference TRBV28 and TRBJ2-7, reads DVKVTQSSRYLVKRTGEKVFLECVQDMDHENMFWYRQDPGLGLRLIYFSYDVKMKEKGDIPEGYSVSREKKERFSLILESASTNQTSMYLCAAATTGYEQYFGPGTRLTVT.

The chain joins TRBV6-5 to TRBJ2-7; 7 nucleotides line up with TRBD2. The germline V gene has CDR1 MNHEY and CDR2 SVGAGI. The CDR3 contains 13 residues. V gave up 8 bases and J gave up 4 bases; unmatched junction bases: 8. The CDR3 DNA follows: TGTGCCAGCGGTCTGGCGGGAGCGTACGAGCAGTACTTC. Translating gives CASGLAGAYEQYF.

In the case of this clone: Within the sample, other DNA sequences also encode this same CDR3. The chain joins TRBV2 to TRBJ2-5; 7 bases align to TRBD2. The junction had 2 bases not matched to a gene; V was cut back by 9 bases and J by 4 bases. The CDR3 has 11 amino acids. The germline V gene encodes CDR1 SNHLY and CDR2 FYNNEI. CDR3 residues: CASGRGETQYF. The CDR3 bases are TGTGCCAGTGGGAGGGGAGAGACCCAGTACTTC.

The rearrangement joins TRBV2 to TRBJ2-5; 10 bases agree with TRBD2. With 8 bases clipped from V and 3 bases from J, the junction kept 6 bases outside the gene matches. Germline V gives CDR1 SNHLY, CDR2 FYNNEI. The CDR3 has 14 residues. CDR3 residues: CASGAGGGEETQYF. The CDR3 DNA follows: TGTGCCAGCGGAGCGGGAGGGGGGGAAGAGACCCAGTACTTC.

The chain couples TRBV29-1 to TRBJ1-2, with D tentatively TRBD1 (6 bases). The CDR3 is 13 amino acids. Trimming left V 6 bases short and J 0 bases short, with 11 bases between. Per germline, CDR1 SQVTM and CDR2 ANQGSEA. The CDR3 sequence: CSVPGQTNYGYTF. CDR3 DNA: TGCAGCGTCCCCGGACAGACTAACTATGGCTACACCTTC.